These 19 T cell receptor beta chains were all obtained from the same sample, sequenced in a study of blood T cell repertoires in COVID-19. The data were produced by immunoSEQ multiplex PCR, yet TCRdb's version contains in-frame clones alone and is incomplete. The table records about 53,000 clones, 85% to 90% of them present only once. The sequencing sample was made of peripheral blood. These TCRs come from a man aged 45-60 years with acute or convalescent COVID-19.

The V gene is TRBV5-1, the J gene TRBJ2-1, with unresolved D. CDR3 length: 14 amino acids. Germline-derived CDR1 and CDR2 are SGHRS and YFSETQ. V was trimmed by 2 bases and J by 0 bases, leaving 6 bases between them. The CDR3 loop is CASSFRSSYNEQFF. CDR3 DNA: TGCGCCAGCAGCTTCCGTAGCTCCTACAATGAGCAGTTCTTC.

The chain recombines TRBV30 with TRBJ1-3; D is uncertain. This CDR3 contains 12 residues. Per germline, CDR1 GTSNPN and CDR2 SVGIG (reference sequence). V was pared by 4 bases and J by 0 bases, with 4 bases between. The CDR3 loop is CAWTVSGNTIYF. In DNA form, the CDR3 reads TGTGCCTGGACCGTCTCTGGAAACACCATATATTTT.

The chain joins TRBV7-9 to TRBJ2-1, with 8 bases that match TRBD2. Germline CDR1 reads SEHNR; CDR2 reads FQNEAQ (reference sequence). V trimming: 2 bases; J trimming: 6 bases; junction bases outside the gene matches: 6. The CDR3 is 15 residues long. DNA for the CDR3: TGTGCCAGCAGCTTATACGGGAGGGCCCGCAATGAGCAGTTCTTC. Amino acids: CASSLYGRARNEQFF. Combining the CDR3 with reference TRBV7-9 and TRBJ2-1 gives the whole variable domain DTGVSQNPRHKITKRGQNVTFRCDPISEHNRLYWYRQTLGQGPEFLTYFQNEAQLEKSRLLSDRFSAERPKGSFSTLEIQRTEQGDSAMYLCASSLYGRARNEQFFGPGTRLTVL.

The V gene is TRBV3-1 (or the pseudogene TRBV3-2), the J gene TRBJ2-7; D not certain. Germline CDR1 reads LGHDT; CDR2 reads YNNKEL (reference sequence). The CDR3 has 12 residues. V was clipped by 4 bases and J by 2 bases, with 6 bases between them. DNA of the CDR3: TGTGCCAGCAGCCCAGGCCCCTACGAGCAGTACTTC. As protein: CASSPGPYEQYF.

J is TRBJ2-5 and V is TRBV19; the match to TRBD2 covers 13 bases. The CDR3 has 17 amino acids. The germline CDR1 and CDR2 sequences are LNHDA and SQIVND (reference sequence). J lost 5 bases, V lost 1 base, and 7 bases had no gene match. This CDR3 is CASSIVRTSGRGETQYF. The CDR3 nucleotides are TGTGCCAGTAGTATAGTGCGGACTAGCGGGAGAGGGGAGACCCAGTACTTC. The complete variable domain, with remaining parts taken from reference TRBV19 and TRBJ2-5, reads DGGITQSPKYLFRKEGQNVTLSCEQNLNHDAMYWYRQDPGQGLRLIYYSQIVNDFQKGDIAEGYSVSREKKESFPLTVTSAQKNPTAFYLCASSIVRTSGRGETQYFGPGTRLLVL.

This clone was seen more than once but under ten times. The chain links TRBV12-5 to TRBJ1-1; D is perhaps TRBD1 (5 bases). Germline assignment: CDR1 LGHNT and CDR2 FRNRAP. V lost 3 bases, J lost 6 bases, and 14 bases lay in between. The length of the CDR3 is 14 residues. The CDR3 DNA reads TGTGCTAGTGGTTTTGGGGCAGGGTTGGCTGAAGCTTTCTTT. The encoded protein is CASGFGAGLAEAFF.

This chain joins TRBV25-1 and TRBJ2-5, with a tentative D call TRBD2 (5 bases). This CDR3 contains 13 residues. Germline CDR1 is MGHDK and CDR2 is SYGVNS. The V end lost 2 bases, the J end lost 5 bases, and 9 bases lay between the germline ends. The CDR3 nucleotides read TGTGCCAGCAGTGAACTGTGGGAGGAGACCCAGTACTTC. Translated, it gives CASSELWEETQYF.

V usage is TRBV2 and J usage is TRBJ1-2; 8 positions match TRBD1. The junction had 4 bases not matched to a gene; V was cut back by 6 bases and J by 7 bases. CDR3 size: 12 residues. Germline assignment: CDR1 SNHLY and CDR2 FYNNEI. The CDR3 nucleotides read TGTGCCAGCAGGGCAGGGGGCTTTGGCTACACCTTC. Encoded protein: CASRAGGFGYTF.

J is TRBJ2-1 and V is TRBV5-6, with D possibly being TRBD1 (6 bases). The CDR3 totals 15 residues. Deletions cut 6 bases from V and 1 base from J, with 14 bases between. Germline V lookup: CDR1 SGHDT, CDR2 YYEEEE. The CDR3 sequence is CASKPGVSSYNEQFF. CDR3 nucleotide sequence: TGTGCCAGCAAGCCAGGGGTCTCATCCTACAATGAGCAGTTCTTC.

This clone was counted only a few times. The J gene is TRBJ2-5, the V gene TRBV5-6; D ambiguous. The CDR3 loop spans 11 amino acids. V was cut by 1 base and J by 5 bases, with 3 bases left in between. The germline V gene encodes CDR1 SGHDT and CDR2 YYEEEE. The CDR3 bases are TGTGCCAGCAGCTTGCAGGAGACCCAGTACTTC. The encoded protein is CASSLQETQYF.

This clone was counted a few times. The gene calls are TRBV6-4 and TRBJ1-6, with 7 bases aligning to TRBD1. Germline loops: CDR1 MRHNA, CDR2 SNTAGT. The CDR3 is 14 amino acids. Germline trimming cut 5 bases from V and 9 bases from J; bases unmatched to any gene: 7. The CDR3 coding sequence is TGTGCCAGCAGTCCGGGACAGTTTTCTTCACCCCTCCACTTT. Amino acid sequence: CASSPGQFSSPLHF.

The chain couples TRBV19 to TRBJ2-3, with D perhaps matching TRBD1 (5 bases). Trimming pared 5 bases from V and 1 base from J, leaving 10 bases between. CDR1 and CDR2 from the germline V gene are LNHDA and SQIVND (reference sequence). CDR3 size: 14 residues. The CDR3 spells CASSAGQGTDTQYF. The CDR3, as DNA: TGTGCCAGTAGTGCAGGGCAGGGCACAGATACGCAGTATTTT.

V gene TRBV7-3 combines with J gene TRBJ2-7; TRBD1 matches 8 bases. The V and J ends lost 4 bases and 5 bases, in that order; junction bases with no gene match: 1. This CDR3 is built from 12 residues. The V gene's germline CDR1 is SGHTA and CDR2 FQGTGA. CDR3 region: CASSWTGHEQYF. The DNA of the CDR3 is TGTGCCAGCAGCTGGACAGGGCACGAGCAGTACTTC.

The chain links TRBV10-3 to TRBJ2-3; D not certain. Trimming stripped 2 bases from V and 0 bases from J, with 6 bases between. CDR3 size: 14 residues. Looked up from germline, CDR1 is ENHRY and CDR2 is SYGVKD. The CDR3 loop reads CAISETLSTDTQYF. The CDR3, as DNA: TGTGCCATCAGTGAGACGCTAAGCACAGATACGCAGTATTTT.

CDR3 region: CASSYGQGAIGYTF. CDR3 coding DNA: TGCGCCAGCAGCTACGGACAGGGGGCAATTGGCTACACCTTC. J is TRBJ1-2 and V is TRBV5-1, with TRBD1 matching over 11 bases. The germline V gene has CDR1 SGHRS and CDR2 YFSETQ. J gave up 7 bases and V 3 bases, and 5 bases lay outside the gene matches. The CDR3 is 14 amino acids. Drawing the rest from reference TRBV5-1 and TRBJ1-2, the complete variable domain is KAGVTQTPRYLIKTRGQQVTLSCSPISGHRSVSWYQQTPGQGLQFLFEYFSETQRNKGNFPGRFSGRQFSNSRSEMNVSTLELGDSALYLCASSYGQGAIGYTFGSGTRLTVV.

This sequence joins TRBV11-3 and TRBJ2-1; 7 positions match TRBD2. The germline V gene has CDR1 SGHNT and CDR2 YENEEA. This CDR3 is built from 17 residues. V lost 7 bases to trimming and J lost 0 bases; unmatched junction nucleotides: 12. CDR3 loop: CASKWEGGPSSYNEQFF. CDR3 nucleotide sequence: TGTGCCAGCAAGTGGGAGGGCGGGCCCTCCTCCTACAATGAGCAGTTCTTC.

The gene calls are TRBV18 and TRBJ2-3; D gene uncertain. Trimming pared 3 bases from V and 1 base from J, leaving 5 bases between. Germline CDR1 reads KGHSH; CDR2 reads LQKENI. The CDR3 runs to 13 residues. The CDR3 sequence is CASSPPGTDTQYF. The DNA for the CDR3 is TGTGCCAGCTCACCGCCGGGCACAGATACGCAGTATTTT. Full variable domain (outside the CDR3, taken from reference TRBV18 and TRBJ2-3): NAGVMQNPRHLVRRRGQEARLRCSPMKGHSHVYWYRQLPEEGLKFMVYLQKENIIDESGMPKERFSAEFPKEGPSILRIQQVVRGDSAAYFCASSPPGTDTQYFGPGTRLTVL.

The chain employs TRBV13 and TRBJ1-1; a weak D match, TRBD1 (6 bases). Deletions cut 2 bases from V and 4 bases from J, with 17 bases between. This CDR3 is built from 16 residues. The V gene's germline CDR1 is PRHDT and CDR2 FYEKMQ (reference sequence). The CDR3 sequence: CASSLRGAGRSTEAFF. CDR3 sequence (DNA): TGTGCCAGCAGCTTACGGGGGGCCGGGAGGAGCACTGAAGCTTTCTTT.

The chain carries TRBV6-5 and TRBJ2-2; a weak D match, TRBD1 (5 bases). The CDR3 contains 11 residues. Trimming took off 8 bases at V and 7 bases at J, with 8 bases between the two ends. The germline V gene encodes CDR1 MNHEY and CDR2 SVGAGI. The CDR3 protein is CASPQGGELFF. CDR3 sequence (DNA): TGTGCCAGCCCTCAGGGCGGGGAGCTGTTTTTT.